This paragraph covers one T cell receptor beta chain sequence. The data were obtained in a study of blood T cell repertoires in COVID-19. On the study more broadly: Samples came from the United States, Italy and Spain, spanning acute and convalescent COVID-19. The analysed material was cDNA or gDNA that came from T cells, B-cell-depleted T cells, or PBMCs.

This CDR3 contains 12 residues. V lost 6 bases and J lost 5, with 10 bases in between. Authors' methods: Reference gene primer amplification in the assay estimated nucleated cell counts. Libraries were prepared by immunoSEQ multiplex PCR; TCRdb keeps only in-frame clonotypes and omits some of them. D and trimming were read from the DNA, whereas the V and J calls and clone size are those reported in that table. The repertoire holds 85,000 to 100,000 clones, with less than 85% as singletons. The TCR sequence derives from a human donor in a cohort sampled during active COVID-19. The sample taken for sequencing was peripheral blood. The J gene is TRBJ1-2, the V gene TRBV12-3 or TRBV12-4; TRBD1 might be the D (5 bases). The CDR3: CASSPPGYGYTF. The CDR3 bases are TGTGCCAGCAGCCCGCCAGGGTATGGCTACACCTTC.